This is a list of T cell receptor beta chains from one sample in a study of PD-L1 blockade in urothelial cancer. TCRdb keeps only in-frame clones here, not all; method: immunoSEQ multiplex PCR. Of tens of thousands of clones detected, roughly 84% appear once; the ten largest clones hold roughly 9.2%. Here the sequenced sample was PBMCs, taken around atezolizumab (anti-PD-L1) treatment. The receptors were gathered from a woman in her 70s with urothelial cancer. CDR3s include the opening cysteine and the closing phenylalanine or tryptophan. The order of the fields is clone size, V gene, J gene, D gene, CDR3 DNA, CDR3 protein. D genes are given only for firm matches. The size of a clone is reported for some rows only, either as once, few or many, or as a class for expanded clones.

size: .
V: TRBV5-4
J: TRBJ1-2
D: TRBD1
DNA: TGTGCCAGCAGCCGCGGACAGGGGGCTTCAAACTATGGCTACACCTTC
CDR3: CASSRGQGASNYGYTF

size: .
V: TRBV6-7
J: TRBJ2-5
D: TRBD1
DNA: TGTGCCAGCAGTGCCGGGGGTGACAGGGGCCAGACCCAGTACTTC
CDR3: CASSAGGDRGQTQYF

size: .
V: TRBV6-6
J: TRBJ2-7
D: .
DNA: TGTGCCAGCAGCGTCGTGGAGACCTACGAGCAGTACTTC
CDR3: CASSVVETYEQYF

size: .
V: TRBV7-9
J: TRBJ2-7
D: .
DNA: TGTGCCAGCAGCTTAGGTTCGGCCTACGAGCAGTACTTC
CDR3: CASSLGSAYEQYF

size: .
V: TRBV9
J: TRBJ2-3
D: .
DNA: TGTGCCAGCAGCGTAGCTTTTGCAGATACGCAGTATTTT
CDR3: CASSVAFADTQYF

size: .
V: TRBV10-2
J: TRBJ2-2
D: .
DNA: TGCGCCAGTTACTCATCAACCGGGGAGCTGTTTTTT
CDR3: CASYSSTGELFF

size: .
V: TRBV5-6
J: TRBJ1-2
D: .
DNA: TGTGCCAGCAGCTTGTGGCGGAACTATGGCTACACCTTC
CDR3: CASSLWRNYGYTF

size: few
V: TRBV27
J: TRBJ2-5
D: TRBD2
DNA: TGTGCCAGCAGTCCACCGGGACTAGCGGGTGAGACCCAGTACTTC
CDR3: CASSPPGLAGETQYF

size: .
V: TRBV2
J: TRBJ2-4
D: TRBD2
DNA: TGTGCCAGCAGTGTCCCGGGACTAGCGGGAGGGCCGGTAAGGCTAGCCAAAAACATTCAGTACTTC
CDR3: CASSVPGLAGGPVRLAKNIQYF

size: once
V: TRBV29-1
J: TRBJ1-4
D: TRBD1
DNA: TGCAGCGTTAAAAGACAGGGGGCGTTGGAAAAACTGTTTTTT
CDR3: CSVKRQGALEKLFF

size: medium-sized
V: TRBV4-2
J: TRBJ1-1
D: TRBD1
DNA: TGTGCCAGCAGCCTCGAAGTAGTACCGGGACAGGCAAACACTGAAGCTTTCTTT
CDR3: CASSLEVVPGQANTEAFF

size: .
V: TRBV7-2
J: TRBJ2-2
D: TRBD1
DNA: TGTGCCAGCAGCCTCCGGGACAGGGGATTTTTAGGGAGCACCGGGGAGCTGTTTTTT
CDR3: CASSLRDRGFLGSTGELFF

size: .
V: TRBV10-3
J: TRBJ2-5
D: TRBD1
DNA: TGTGCCATCAGTGACCCGGACAGGGAAGGGGAGACCCAGTACTTC
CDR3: CAISDPDREGETQYF

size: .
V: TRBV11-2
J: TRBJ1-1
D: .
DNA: TGTGCCAGCAGTGCAGGGAGGTCCCATGAAGCTTTCTTT
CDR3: CASSAGRSHEAFF

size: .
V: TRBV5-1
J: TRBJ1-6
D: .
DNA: TGCGCCAGCAGCTTGGCCCCGGCAGGGTCGACCTATAATTCACCCCTCCACTTT
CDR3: CASSLAPAGSTYNSPLHF

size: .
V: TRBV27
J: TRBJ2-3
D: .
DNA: TGTGCCAGCAGTTATACCATTCCTTCGAGCGGCACAGATACGCAGTATTTT
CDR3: CASSYTIPSSGTDTQYF

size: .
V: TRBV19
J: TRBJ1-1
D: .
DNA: TGTGCCAGTAGTATCGATCGCCCGACAGGGAACACTGAAGCTTTCTTT
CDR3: CASSIDRPTGNTEAFF

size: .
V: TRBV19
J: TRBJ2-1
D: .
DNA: TGTGCCAGTAGCTTAGGGCGGACAAATGAGCAGTTCTTC
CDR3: CASSLGRTNEQFF

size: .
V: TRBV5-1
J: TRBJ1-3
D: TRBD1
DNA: TGCGCCAGCAGCTTGAACCCACCCTCGACAGGGACTGGAAACACCATATATTTT
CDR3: CASSLNPPSTGTGNTIYF

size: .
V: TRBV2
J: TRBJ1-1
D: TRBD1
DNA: TGTGCCAGCAGTGAATCAGGGGGATATAACACTGAAGCTTTCTTT
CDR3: CASSESGGYNTEAFF

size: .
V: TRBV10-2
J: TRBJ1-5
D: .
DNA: TGCGCCAGCAGCCGGGGGGGGGCTAGCAATCAGCCCCAGCATTTT
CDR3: CASSRGGASNQPQHF

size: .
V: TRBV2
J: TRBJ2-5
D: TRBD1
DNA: TGTGCCAGCAGTGACGATCAGGGGGTCCAAGAGACCCAGTACTTC
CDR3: CASSDDQGVQETQYF

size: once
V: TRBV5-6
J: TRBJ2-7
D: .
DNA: TGTGCCAGCAGCCCCGGGAGCTCCTACGAGCAGTACTTC
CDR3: CASSPGSSYEQYF

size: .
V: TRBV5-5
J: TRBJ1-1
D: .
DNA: TGTGCCAGCAGCTTGGTGTGGAGTCAGCCGAACACTGAAGCTTTCTTT
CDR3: CASSLVWSQPNTEAFF

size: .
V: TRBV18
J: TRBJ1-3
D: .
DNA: TGTGCCAGCTCACCTCAACAGACAGCCAGCTCTGGAAACACCATATATTTT
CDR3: CASSPQQTASSGNTIYF

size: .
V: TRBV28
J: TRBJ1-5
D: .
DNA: TGTGCCAGCAGTTTGACGGGGGGGGTGGATATCAATCAGCCCCAGCATTTT
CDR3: CASSLTGGVDINQPQHF

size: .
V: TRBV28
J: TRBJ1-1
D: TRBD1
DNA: TGTGCCAGCAGTTTAACGGGGACAGGCACTGAAGCTTTCTTT
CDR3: CASSLTGTGTEAFF

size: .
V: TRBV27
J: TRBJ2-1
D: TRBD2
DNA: TGTGCCAGCAGTTTACGGCGGGGGACTAGCGGGGGGGTAACTTCCTACAATGAGCAGTTCTTC
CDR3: CASSLRRGTSGGVTSYNEQFF

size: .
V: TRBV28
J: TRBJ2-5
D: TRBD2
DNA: TGTGCCAGCAGTACCCGACTAGCGGGGGTTGTGGAGACCCAGTACTTC
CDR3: CASSTRLAGVVETQYF

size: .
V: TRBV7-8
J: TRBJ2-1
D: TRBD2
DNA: TGTGCCAGCAGCTTAGGTATTCCCCTAGCGGGGGGACCAGGTCCCTACAATGAGCAGTTCTTC
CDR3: CASSLGIPLAGGPGPYNEQFF

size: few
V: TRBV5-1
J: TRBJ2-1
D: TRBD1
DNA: TGCGCCAGCAGCCAGTACAGGGGATCCGAGCAGTTCTTC
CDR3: CASSQYRGSEQFF

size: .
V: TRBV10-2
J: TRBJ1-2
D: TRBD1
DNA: TGCGCCAGCAGTGAGAGCGGCAGGGGGCGCGGGGGCTACACCTTC
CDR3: CASSESGRGRGGYTF

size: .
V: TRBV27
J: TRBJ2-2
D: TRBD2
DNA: TGTGCCAGCAGTTTAAGCCTTAGCGGGATTTTTACCGGGGAGCTGTTTTTT
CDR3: CASSLSLSGIFTGELFF

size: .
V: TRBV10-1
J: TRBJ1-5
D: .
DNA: TGCGCCAACGACGACAGGATGAGCAATCAGCCCCAGCATTTT
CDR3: CANDDRMSNQPQHF

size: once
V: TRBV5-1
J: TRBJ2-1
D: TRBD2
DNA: TGCGCCAGCAGCTTACTAGCGGGAGTCAATGAGCAGTTCTTC
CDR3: CASSLLAGVNEQFF

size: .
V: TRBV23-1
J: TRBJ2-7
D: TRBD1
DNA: TGCGCCAGCAGTCCCACAGGCAGGGACAGTATCATCTACGAGCAGTACTTC
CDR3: CASSPTGRDSIIYEQYF

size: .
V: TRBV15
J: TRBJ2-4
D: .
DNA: TGTGCCACCAGCAGAGATCAGGGTTTTATAGCCAAAAACATTCAGTACTTC
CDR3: CATSRDQGFIAKNIQYF

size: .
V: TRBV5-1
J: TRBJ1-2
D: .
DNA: TGCGCCAGCAGCTTACAGAGCCCGGATGGCTACACCTTC
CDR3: CASSLQSPDGYTF

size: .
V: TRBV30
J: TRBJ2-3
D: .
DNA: TGTGCCTGGGGGACTGTTTATACGCAGTATTTT
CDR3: CAWGTVYTQYF

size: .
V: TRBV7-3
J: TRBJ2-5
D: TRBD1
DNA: TGTGCCAGCAGCCCCACAGGGGACACCAGCCGACAGACCCAGTACTTC
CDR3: CASSPTGDTSRQTQYF

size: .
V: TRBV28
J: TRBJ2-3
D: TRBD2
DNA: TGTGCCAGCAGTTTACTAGGGACTAGCGGCACAGATACGCAGTATTTT
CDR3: CASSLLGTSGTDTQYF

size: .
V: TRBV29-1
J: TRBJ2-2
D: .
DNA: TGCAGCGTTGAGGGCCAGAACACCGGGGAGCTGTTTTTT
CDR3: CSVEGQNTGELFF

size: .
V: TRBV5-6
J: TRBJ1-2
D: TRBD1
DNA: TGTGCCAGCAGCTTGGACGCCGGGACAGGGGCCCCTTATGGCTACACCTTC
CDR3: CASSLDAGTGAPYGYTF

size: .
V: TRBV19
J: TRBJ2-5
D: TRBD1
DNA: TGTGCCAGTTCCCGGGCAGGGGGAGAGACCCAGTACTTC
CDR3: CASSRAGGETQYF

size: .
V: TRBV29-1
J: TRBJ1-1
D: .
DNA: TGCAGCGTAGGGACCGGGACTCTGGGCACTGAAGCTTTCTTT
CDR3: CSVGTGTLGTEAFF

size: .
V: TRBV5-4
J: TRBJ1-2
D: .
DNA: TGTGCCAGCAGACGTGGGGCGAATGGCTACACCTTC
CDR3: CASRRGANGYTF

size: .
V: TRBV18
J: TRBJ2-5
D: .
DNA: TGTGCCAGCTCACCTCACTCCCAAGAGACCCAGTACTTC
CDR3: CASSPHSQETQYF

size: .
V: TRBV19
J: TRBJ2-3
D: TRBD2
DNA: TGTGCCAGTAGTATAGTGGCGGGAGGGCCGGATACGCAGTATTTT
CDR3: CASSIVAGGPDTQYF